This T cell receptor (beta chain) was sequenced for a study of blood T cell repertoires in COVID-19. For the study at large: Some COVID-19 samples were acute and others convalescent; all came from the United States, Italy and Spain. From T cells, B-cell-depleted T cells, or PBMCs came the material, which was cDNA or gDNA.

The V end lost 6 bases, the J end lost 2 bases, and 11 bases lay between the germline ends. The CDR3 loop spans 15 amino acids. The germline V gene encodes CDR1 MNHEY and CDR2 SVGAGI. Under the authors' procedure: The assay estimated nucleated cells by amplifying reference gene primers. Assay: immunoSEQ multiplex PCR; the TCRdb copy retains only in-frame clones and omits some. V, J and clone size are those of that table, while D and trimming were read from the DNA. The sample consists of 95,000 to 100,000 clones, about 90% of them appearing once. The chain couples TRBV6-5 to TRBJ1-6; perhaps TRBD1 as D (6 bases). This clonotype was sampled from a man between 45 and 60 years old with acute or convalescent COVID-19. The sample taken for sequencing was peripheral blood. The CDR3, as DNA: TGTGCCAGCAGCCCAAGGACAGCCTATAATTCACCCCTCCACTTT. Translating gives CASSPRTAYNSPLHF.